The rows below give T cell receptor beta chains drawn from one sample of a study of blood T cell repertoires in COVID-19. TCRdb's copy holds only in-frame clones and misses some; the assay was immunoSEQ multiplex PCR. The table lists 150,000 to 200,000 clones, roughly nine tenths of them singletons, with about 2.1% in the top ten. The specimen was peripheral blood. Receptors originate from a man between 70 and 80 years old with active or convalescent COVID-19. CDR3s include the opening cysteine and the closing phenylalanine or tryptophan. The D gene is left open where the match is weak. Only part of the rows carry a size: once, few, many, or a class if the clone is expanded.

cdr3_nt: TGTGCCAGCAGCTTAGTCCCGGACAGTCAAGGGCAGCCCCAGCATTTT; cdr3_aa: CASSLVPDSQGQPQHF; clone_size: once; j_call: TRBJ1-5; v_call: TRBV7-2; d_call: NA
cdr3_nt: TGTGCCAGCAGCTTGGCTTTGGGAGAGGAAAAACTGTTTTTT; cdr3_aa: CASSLALGEEKLFF; clone_size: NA; j_call: TRBJ1-4; v_call: TRBV5-6; d_call: NA
cdr3_nt: TGTGCCAGTAGTACCGAGGTAAGCTCCTACAATGAGCAGTTCTTC; cdr3_aa: CASSTEVSSYNEQFF; clone_size: NA; j_call: TRBJ2-1; v_call: TRBV19; d_call: NA
cdr3_nt: TGTGCCAGCAGTTACTCATTCGGGGCTGGGGCCAACGTCCTGACTTTC; cdr3_aa: CASSYSFGAGANVLTF; clone_size: NA; j_call: TRBJ2-6; v_call: TRBV6-2/TRBV6-3; d_call: NA
cdr3_nt: TGCGCCAGCGGCCCCGACAGTTTCAGCTCCTATAATTCACCCCTCCACTTT; cdr3_aa: CASGPDSFSSYNSPLHF; clone_size: few; j_call: TRBJ1-6; v_call: TRBV23-1; d_call: NA
cdr3_nt: TGTGCCAGCAGTTCAACCCAGGGGTTTGGCTACACCTTC; cdr3_aa: CASSSTQGFGYTF; clone_size: NA; j_call: TRBJ1-2; v_call: TRBV12-3/TRBV12-4; d_call: NA
cdr3_nt: TGTGCCAGCAGCTTAAAGACAGGGGAGAGGGCTTTCTTT; cdr3_aa: CASSLKTGERAFF; clone_size: NA; j_call: TRBJ1-1; v_call: TRBV7-9; d_call: TRBD1
cdr3_nt: TGCGCCAGCAGCTTGGGGGGCATTGGCAATCAGCCCCAGCATTTT; cdr3_aa: CASSLGGIGNQPQHF; clone_size: NA; j_call: TRBJ1-5; v_call: TRBV5-1; d_call: NA
cdr3_nt: TGTGCCAGCAGTTTTCGGTCCTACGAGCAGTACTTC; cdr3_aa: CASSFRSYEQYF; clone_size: NA; j_call: TRBJ2-7; v_call: TRBV12-3/TRBV12-4; d_call: NA
cdr3_nt: TGTGCCAGCAGCCCCGGACTAGCGGGCGCCCACAATGAGCAGTTCTTC; cdr3_aa: CASSPGLAGAHNEQFF; clone_size: NA; j_call: TRBJ2-1; v_call: TRBV2; d_call: TRBD2
cdr3_nt: TGTGCCAGCAGTACGGGACAGATGATGTTAGATACGCAGTATTTT; cdr3_aa: CASSTGQMMLDTQYF; clone_size: NA; j_call: TRBJ2-3; v_call: TRBV6-5; d_call: TRBD1
cdr3_nt: TGTGCCAGCAGCTTAGGTCGCGGAGCTTTCTTT; cdr3_aa: CASSLGRGAFF; clone_size: NA; j_call: TRBJ1-1; v_call: TRBV11-3; d_call: NA
cdr3_nt: TGTGCCAGCAGCTTACTGAACAGCGGGACTGAAGCTTTCTTT; cdr3_aa: CASSLLNSGTEAFF; clone_size: once; j_call: TRBJ1-1; v_call: TRBV7-2; d_call: NA
cdr3_nt: TGTGCCAGCAGCCCCTCCGGAGTCAACTATGGCTACACCTTC; cdr3_aa: CASSPSGVNYGYTF; clone_size: NA; j_call: TRBJ1-2; v_call: TRBV7-9; d_call: NA
cdr3_nt: TGCGCCAGCAGCTTTGACGGGACAGGGCATGAAAAACTGTTTTTT; cdr3_aa: CASSFDGTGHEKLFF; clone_size: NA; j_call: TRBJ1-4; v_call: TRBV5-1; d_call: TRBD1
cdr3_nt: TGTGCCAGCAGCTTTCACAGTAGCTCCTACGAGCAGTACTTC; cdr3_aa: CASSFHSSSYEQYF; clone_size: NA; j_call: TRBJ2-7; v_call: TRBV7-8; d_call: NA
cdr3_nt: TGTGCCAGCAGTTTATTAGCAGGGCCCGGGGAGCTGTTTTTT; cdr3_aa: CASSLLAGPGELFF; clone_size: NA; j_call: TRBJ2-2; v_call: TRBV27; d_call: NA
cdr3_nt: TGTGCCATCAGCGGACAGGAGTCCTACAATGAGCAGTTCTTC; cdr3_aa: CAISGQESYNEQFF; clone_size: NA; j_call: TRBJ2-1; v_call: TRBV10-3; d_call: TRBD1
cdr3_nt: TGTGCCACCAGTGATACAGGGTTACACTACGAGCAGTACTTC; cdr3_aa: CATSDTGLHYEQYF; clone_size: NA; j_call: TRBJ2-7; v_call: TRBV24-1; d_call: NA
cdr3_nt: TGTGCCAGCAGTACACCGGGACAGGGACAAAGCATTCCCTACTTC; cdr3_aa: CASSTPGQGQSIPYF; clone_size: NA; j_call: TRBJ2-4; v_call: TRBV28; d_call: TRBD1
cdr3_nt: TGTGCCAGCAGCAACAAGCCGGGACAGTCCTACAATGAGCAGTTCTTC; cdr3_aa: CASSNKPGQSYNEQFF; clone_size: NA; j_call: TRBJ2-1; v_call: TRBV7-9; d_call: TRBD1
cdr3_nt: TGTGCCAGTAGTAAAGGGATGGGACAGGGGGCCACCTTAGGTACTGAAGCTTTCTTT; cdr3_aa: CASSKGMGQGATLGTEAFF; clone_size: NA; j_call: TRBJ1-1; v_call: TRBV19; d_call: TRBD1
cdr3_nt: TGTGCCAGCAGCAAATCCAGAGGCTCCTATAATTCACCCCTCCACTTT; cdr3_aa: CASSKSRGSYNSPLHF; clone_size: few; j_call: TRBJ1-6; v_call: TRBV21-1; d_call: NA
cdr3_nt: TGTGCCAGTAGTACGACTAGCGGGAGTCAGACCCAGTACTTC; cdr3_aa: CASSTTSGSQTQYF; clone_size: NA; j_call: TRBJ2-5; v_call: TRBV19; d_call: TRBD2
cdr3_nt: TGTGCCAGCAGCCTCGGGAGGACCCCCATGAACACTGAAGCTTTCTTT; cdr3_aa: CASSLGRTPMNTEAFF; clone_size: NA; j_call: TRBJ1-1; v_call: TRBV7-2; d_call: NA
cdr3_nt: TGTGCCAGCAGTGAGGGGGGGCCCGGGGAGCTGTTTTTT; cdr3_aa: CASSEGGPGELFF; clone_size: NA; j_call: TRBJ2-2; v_call: TRBV6-1; d_call: NA
cdr3_nt: TGTGCCATCAGTGAGTCTGAGGCTTCCTATGGCTACACCTTC; cdr3_aa: CAISESEASYGYTF; clone_size: once; j_call: TRBJ1-2; v_call: TRBV10-3; d_call: NA
cdr3_nt: TGTGCCAGCAGCCCACCGGGCACTAGGGGCACAGATACGCAGTATTTT; cdr3_aa: CASSPPGTRGTDTQYF; clone_size: NA; j_call: TRBJ2-3; v_call: TRBV7-2; d_call: NA
cdr3_nt: TGTGCCAGCAGCTTGATGTTAGCGGGAGATCCCGGGGAGCTGTTTTTT; cdr3_aa: CASSLMLAGDPGELFF; clone_size: NA; j_call: TRBJ2-2; v_call: TRBV5-4; d_call: TRBD2
cdr3_nt: TGTGCCAGCAGTGAAATTATCAAACAGGTTAACTATGGCTACACCTTC; cdr3_aa: CASSEIIKQVNYGYTF; clone_size: NA; j_call: TRBJ1-2; v_call: TRBV25-1; d_call: NA
cdr3_nt: TGTGCCAGCTCTTCGGGGTCACCCCTCCACTTT; cdr3_aa: CASSSGSPLHF; clone_size: NA; j_call: TRBJ1-6; v_call: TRBV28; d_call: NA
cdr3_nt: TGTGCCAGCAGCCAAGATTGGCAGGGGGCATACAATGAGCAGTTCTTC; cdr3_aa: CASSQDWQGAYNEQFF; clone_size: NA; j_call: TRBJ2-1; v_call: TRBV4-2; d_call: TRBD1
cdr3_nt: TGTGCCAGCAGCCAAGATTCCGACCCGGGGGGCGCAGATACGCAGTATTTT; cdr3_aa: CASSQDSDPGGADTQYF; clone_size: NA; j_call: TRBJ2-3; v_call: TRBV3-1/TRBV3-2; d_call: NA
cdr3_nt: TGTGCCAGCAGCCCCCTTTGGCAGACTACTAACTATGGCTACACCTTC; cdr3_aa: CASSPLWQTTNYGYTF; clone_size: NA; j_call: TRBJ1-2; v_call: TRBV5-6; d_call: NA
cdr3_nt: TGTGCCAGCAGTCCAGGACAGGGAAGGGGCAATCAGCCCCAGCATTTT; cdr3_aa: CASSPGQGRGNQPQHF; clone_size: NA; j_call: TRBJ1-5; v_call: TRBV6-2/TRBV6-3; d_call: TRBD1
cdr3_nt: TGTGCCAGCAGCTCCGGACTACCAGGGTCGGAGCTGTTTTTT; cdr3_aa: CASSSGLPGSELFF; clone_size: NA; j_call: TRBJ2-2; v_call: TRBV5-4; d_call: NA
cdr3_nt: TGTGCCAGCAGCGGGACCCAGGGGACCGGGGAGCTGTTTTTT; cdr3_aa: CASSGTQGTGELFF; clone_size: NA; j_call: TRBJ2-2; v_call: TRBV9; d_call: NA
cdr3_nt: TGTGCCAGCAGTGAAACCCGGGGGGGCCGTGGCGAGCAGTACTTC; cdr3_aa: CASSETRGGRGEQYF; clone_size: NA; j_call: TRBJ2-7; v_call: TRBV2; d_call: TRBD2
cdr3_nt: TGTGCCAGCAGCCAGGGGGGGAGTCAGAACACTGAAGCTTTCTTT; cdr3_aa: CASSQGGSQNTEAFF; clone_size: NA; j_call: TRBJ1-1; v_call: TRBV3-1/TRBV3-2; d_call: NA
cdr3_nt: TGTGCCAGCAGTTACCCTCGACAGGGGTCCCTCTACGAGCAGTACTTC; cdr3_aa: CASSYPRQGSLYEQYF; clone_size: NA; j_call: TRBJ2-7; v_call: TRBV6-2/TRBV6-3; d_call: TRBD1
cdr3_nt: TGTGCCAGCAGCGTAGATGCGGGGGGCGCTTATGGAAACACCATATATTTT; cdr3_aa: CASSVDAGGAYGNTIYF; clone_size: NA; j_call: TRBJ1-3; v_call: TRBV9; d_call: NA